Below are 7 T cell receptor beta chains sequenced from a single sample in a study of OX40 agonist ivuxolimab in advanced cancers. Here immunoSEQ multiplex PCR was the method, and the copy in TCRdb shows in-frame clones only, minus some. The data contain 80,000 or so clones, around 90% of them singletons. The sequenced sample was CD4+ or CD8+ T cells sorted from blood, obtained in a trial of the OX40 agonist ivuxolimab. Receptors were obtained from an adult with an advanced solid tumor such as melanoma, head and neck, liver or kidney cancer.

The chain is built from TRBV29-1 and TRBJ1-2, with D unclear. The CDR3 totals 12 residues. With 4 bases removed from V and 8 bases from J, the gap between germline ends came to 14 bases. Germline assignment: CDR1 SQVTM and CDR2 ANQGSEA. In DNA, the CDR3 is TGCAGCGTTGCCTCGGCCAAAAAAGGCTACACCTTC. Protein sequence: CSVASAKKGYTF.

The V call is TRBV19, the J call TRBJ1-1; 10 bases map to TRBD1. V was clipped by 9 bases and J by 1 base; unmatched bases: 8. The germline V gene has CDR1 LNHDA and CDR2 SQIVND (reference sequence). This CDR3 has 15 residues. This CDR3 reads CARGPTGGTNTEAFF. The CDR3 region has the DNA TGTGCCAGGGGCCCGACAGGGGGCACGAACACTGAAGCTTTCTTT.

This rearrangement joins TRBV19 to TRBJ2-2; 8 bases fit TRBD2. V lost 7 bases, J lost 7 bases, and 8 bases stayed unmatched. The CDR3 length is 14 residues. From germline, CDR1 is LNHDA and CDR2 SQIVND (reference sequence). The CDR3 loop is CASKGLEFSGELFF. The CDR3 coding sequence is TGTGCCAGTAAGGGACTAGAGTTTAGCGGGGAGCTGTTTTTT.

This CDR3 reads CASRGAGGSGGTQYF. The DNA for the CDR3 is TGCGCCAGCAGAGGGGCAGGCGGATCGGGTGGTACGCAGTATTTT. The V gene is TRBV5-1, the J gene TRBJ2-3, with D possibly matching TRBD1 (5 bases). Germline V gene lookup returns CDR1 SGHRS and CDR2 YFSETQ. Trimming removed 5 bases from V and 8 bases from J, with 21 bases in between. The CDR3 spans 15 residues.

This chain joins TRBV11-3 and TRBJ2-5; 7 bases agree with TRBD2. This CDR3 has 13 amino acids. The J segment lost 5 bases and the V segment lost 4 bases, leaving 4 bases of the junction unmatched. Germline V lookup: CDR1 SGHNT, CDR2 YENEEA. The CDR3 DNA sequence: TGTGCCAGCAGCTGGATGGGAGGGGAGACCCAGTACTTC. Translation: CASSWMGGETQYF.

The CDR3 bases are TGTGCCAGCAGTGAATCGCAGGGGAGTACTGGAAACACCATATATTTT. The encoded protein is CASSESQGSTGNTIYF. V and J are TRBV6-1 and TRBJ1-3; the D gene is possibly TRBD1 (6 bases). Trimming took off 2 bases at V and 2 bases at J, with 13 bases between the two ends. Germline lookup yields CDR1 MNHNS and CDR2 SASEGT. The CDR3 has 16 amino acids.

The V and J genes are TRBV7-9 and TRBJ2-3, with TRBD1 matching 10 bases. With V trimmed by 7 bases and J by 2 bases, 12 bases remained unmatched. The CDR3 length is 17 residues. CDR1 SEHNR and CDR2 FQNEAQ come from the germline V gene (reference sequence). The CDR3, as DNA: TGTGCCAGCACCATTCCCGCGGACAGGGGGATCACAGATACGCAGTATTTT. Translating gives CASTIPADRGITDTQYF.